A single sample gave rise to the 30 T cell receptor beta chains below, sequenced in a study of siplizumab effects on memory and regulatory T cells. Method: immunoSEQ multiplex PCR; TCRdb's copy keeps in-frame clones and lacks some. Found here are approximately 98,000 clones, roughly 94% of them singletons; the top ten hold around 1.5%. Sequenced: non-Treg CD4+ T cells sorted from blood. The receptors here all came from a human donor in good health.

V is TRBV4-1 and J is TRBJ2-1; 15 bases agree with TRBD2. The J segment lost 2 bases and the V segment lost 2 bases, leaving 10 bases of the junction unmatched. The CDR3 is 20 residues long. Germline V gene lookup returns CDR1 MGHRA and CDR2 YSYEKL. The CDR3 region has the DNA TGCGCCAGCAGCCAATCTAGGGGGACTAGCGGGAGGACGGCCTACAATGAGCAGTTCTTC. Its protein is CASSQSRGTSGRTAYNEQFF.

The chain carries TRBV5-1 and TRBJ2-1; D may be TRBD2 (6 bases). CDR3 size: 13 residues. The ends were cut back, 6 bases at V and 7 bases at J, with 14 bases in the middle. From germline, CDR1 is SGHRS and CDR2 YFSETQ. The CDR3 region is CASTGSPENEQFF. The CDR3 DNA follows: TGCGCCAGCACCGGGAGTCCCGAGAATGAGCAGTTCTTC. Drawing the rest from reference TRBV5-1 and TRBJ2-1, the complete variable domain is KAGVTQTPRYLIKTRGQQVTLSCSPISGHRSVSWYQQTPGQGLQFLFEYFSETQRNKGNFPGRFSGRQFSNSRSEMNVSTLELGDSALYLCASTGSPENEQFFGPGTRLTVL.

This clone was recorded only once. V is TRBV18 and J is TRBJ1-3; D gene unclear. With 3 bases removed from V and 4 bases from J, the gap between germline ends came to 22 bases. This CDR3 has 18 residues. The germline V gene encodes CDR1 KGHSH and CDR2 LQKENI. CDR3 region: CASSPVSGRPSSGNTIYF. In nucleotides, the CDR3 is TGTGCCAGCTCACCGGTATCGGGCCGCCCGTCTTCCGGAAACACCATATATTTT. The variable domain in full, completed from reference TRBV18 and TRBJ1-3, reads NAGVMQNPRHLVRRRGQEARLRCSPMKGHSHVYWYRQLPEEGLKFMVYLQKENIIDESGMPKERFSAEFPKEGPSILRIQQVVRGDSAAYFCASSPVSGRPSSGNTIYFGEGSWLTVV.

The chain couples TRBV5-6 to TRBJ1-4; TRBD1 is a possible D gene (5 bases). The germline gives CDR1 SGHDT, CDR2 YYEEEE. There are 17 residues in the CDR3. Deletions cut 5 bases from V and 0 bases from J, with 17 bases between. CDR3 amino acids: CASSSVGGSTTNEKLFF. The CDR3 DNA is TGTGCCAGCAGTTCGGTGGGGGGATCTACAACTAATGAAAAACTGTTTTTT.

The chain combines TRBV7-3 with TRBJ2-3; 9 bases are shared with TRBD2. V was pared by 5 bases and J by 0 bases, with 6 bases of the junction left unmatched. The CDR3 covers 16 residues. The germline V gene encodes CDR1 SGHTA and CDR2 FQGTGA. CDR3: CASSQGLAPSTDTQYF. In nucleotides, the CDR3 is TGTGCCAGCAGCCAAGGACTAGCGCCTAGCACAGATACGCAGTATTTT. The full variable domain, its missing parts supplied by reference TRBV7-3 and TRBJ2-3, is GAGVSQTPSNKVTEKGKYVELRCDPISGHTALYWYRQSLGQGPEFLIYFQGTGAADDSGLPNDRFFAVRPEGSVSTLKIQRTERGDSAVYLCASSQGLAPSTDTQYFGPGTRLTVL.

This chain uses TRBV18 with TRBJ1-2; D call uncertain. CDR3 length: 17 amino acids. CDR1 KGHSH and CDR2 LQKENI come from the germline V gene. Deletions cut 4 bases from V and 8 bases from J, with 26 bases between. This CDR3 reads CASSRGTAEDPGGGYTF. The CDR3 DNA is TGTGCCAGCTCACGCGGAACAGCGGAGGACCCTGGAGGCGGCTACACCTTC.

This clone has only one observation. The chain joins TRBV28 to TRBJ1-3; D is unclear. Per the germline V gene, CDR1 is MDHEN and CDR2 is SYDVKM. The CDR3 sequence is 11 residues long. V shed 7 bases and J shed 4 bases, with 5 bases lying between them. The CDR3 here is CASTRGNTIYF. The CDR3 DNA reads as TGTGCCAGCACTAGGGGAAACACCATATATTTT.

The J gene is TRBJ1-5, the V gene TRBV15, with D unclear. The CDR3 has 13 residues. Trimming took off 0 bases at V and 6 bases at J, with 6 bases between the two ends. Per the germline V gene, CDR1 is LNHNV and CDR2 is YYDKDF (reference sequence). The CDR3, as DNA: TGTGCCACCAGCAGAGATCGGCCTCAGCCCCAGCATTTT. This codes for CATSRDRPQPQHF.

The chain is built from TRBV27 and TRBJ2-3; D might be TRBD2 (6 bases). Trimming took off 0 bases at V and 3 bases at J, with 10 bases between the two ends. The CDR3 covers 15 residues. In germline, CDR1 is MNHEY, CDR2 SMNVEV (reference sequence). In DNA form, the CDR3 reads TGTGCCAGCAGTTTATCGAGACTAGGAACAGATACGCAGTATTTT. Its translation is CASSLSRLGTDTQYF.

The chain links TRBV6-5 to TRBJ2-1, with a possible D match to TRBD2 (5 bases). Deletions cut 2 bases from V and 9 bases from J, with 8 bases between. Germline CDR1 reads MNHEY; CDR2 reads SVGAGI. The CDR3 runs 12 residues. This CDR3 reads CASSYHRGEQFF. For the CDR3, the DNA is TGTGCCAGCAGTTACCACCGGGGTGAGCAGTTCTTC.

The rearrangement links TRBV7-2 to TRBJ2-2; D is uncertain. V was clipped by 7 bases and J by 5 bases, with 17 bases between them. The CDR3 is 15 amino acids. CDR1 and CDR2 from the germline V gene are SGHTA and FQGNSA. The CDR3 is CASMFQSTTTGELFF. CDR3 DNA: TGTGCCAGCATGTTCCAATCTACTACGACCGGGGAGCTGTTTTTT.

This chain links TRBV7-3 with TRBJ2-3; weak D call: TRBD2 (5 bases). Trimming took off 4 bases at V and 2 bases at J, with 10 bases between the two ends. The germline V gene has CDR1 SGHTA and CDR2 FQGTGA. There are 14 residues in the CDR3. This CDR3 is CASSYGEITDTQYF. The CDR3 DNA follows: TGTGCCAGCAGCTACGGGGAGATCACAGATACGCAGTATTTT.

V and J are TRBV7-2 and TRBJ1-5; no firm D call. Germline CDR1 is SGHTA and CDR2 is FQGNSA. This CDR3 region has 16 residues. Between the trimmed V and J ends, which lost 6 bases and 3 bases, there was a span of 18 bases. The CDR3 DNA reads TGTGCCAGCAGACTTCACGGGGTCGGACCCAATCAGCCCCAGCATTTT. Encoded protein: CASRLHGVGPNQPQHF.

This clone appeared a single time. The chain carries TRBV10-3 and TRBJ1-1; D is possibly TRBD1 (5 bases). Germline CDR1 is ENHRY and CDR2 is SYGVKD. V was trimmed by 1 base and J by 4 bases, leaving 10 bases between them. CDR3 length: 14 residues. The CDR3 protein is CAISEFQGSTEAFF. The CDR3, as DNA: TGTGCCATCAGTGAGTTTCAGGGTAGCACTGAAGCTTTCTTT.

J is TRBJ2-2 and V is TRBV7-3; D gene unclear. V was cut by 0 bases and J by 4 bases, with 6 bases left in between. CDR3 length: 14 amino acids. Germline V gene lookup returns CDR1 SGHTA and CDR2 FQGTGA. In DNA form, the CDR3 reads TGTGCCAGCAGCTTAACAGTGACCACCGGGGAGCTGTTTTTT. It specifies CASSLTVTTGELFF.

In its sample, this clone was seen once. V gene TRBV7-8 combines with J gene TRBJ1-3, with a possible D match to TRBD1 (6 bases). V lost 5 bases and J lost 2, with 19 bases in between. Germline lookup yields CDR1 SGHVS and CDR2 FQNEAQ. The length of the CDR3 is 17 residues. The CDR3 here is CASSLPGGPRAGNTIYF. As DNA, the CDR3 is TGTGCCAGCAGCCTACCGGGGGGGCCGCGGGCTGGAAACACCATATATTTT.

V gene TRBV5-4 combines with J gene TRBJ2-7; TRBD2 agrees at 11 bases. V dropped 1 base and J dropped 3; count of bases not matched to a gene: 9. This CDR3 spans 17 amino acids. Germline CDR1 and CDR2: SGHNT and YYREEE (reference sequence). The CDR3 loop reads CASSLLHLAGGIYEQYF. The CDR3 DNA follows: TGTGCCAGCAGCTTGTTACACCTAGCGGGAGGAATCTACGAGCAGTACTTC.

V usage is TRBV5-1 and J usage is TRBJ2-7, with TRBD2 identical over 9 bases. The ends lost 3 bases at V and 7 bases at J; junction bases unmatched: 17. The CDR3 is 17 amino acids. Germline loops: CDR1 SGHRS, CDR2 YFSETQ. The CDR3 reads CASSSDPGLASLREQYF. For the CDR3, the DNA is TGCGCCAGCAGCTCGGATCCGGGACTAGCTTCTTTAAGAGAGCAGTACTTC.

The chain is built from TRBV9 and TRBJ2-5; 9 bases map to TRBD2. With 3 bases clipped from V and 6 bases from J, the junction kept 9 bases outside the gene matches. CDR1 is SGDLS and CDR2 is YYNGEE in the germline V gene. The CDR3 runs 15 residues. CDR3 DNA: TGTGCCAGCAGCGAAATAGCGGGAGCTGTGAAGACCCAGTACTTC. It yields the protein CASSEIAGAVKTQYF.

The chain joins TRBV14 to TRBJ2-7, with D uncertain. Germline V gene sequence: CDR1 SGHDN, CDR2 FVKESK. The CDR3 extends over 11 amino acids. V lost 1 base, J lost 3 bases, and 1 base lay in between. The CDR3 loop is CASSQVYEQYF. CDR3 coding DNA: TGTGCCAGCAGCCAAGTCTACGAGCAGTACTTC.

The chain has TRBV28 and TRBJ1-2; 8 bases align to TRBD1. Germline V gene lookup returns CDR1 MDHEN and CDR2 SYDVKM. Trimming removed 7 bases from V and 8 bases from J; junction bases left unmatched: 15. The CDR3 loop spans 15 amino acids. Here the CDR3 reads CASNPSSGGAGGYTF. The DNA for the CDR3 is TGTGCCAGCAACCCTTCGTCAGGGGGCGCGGGGGGCTACACCTTC.

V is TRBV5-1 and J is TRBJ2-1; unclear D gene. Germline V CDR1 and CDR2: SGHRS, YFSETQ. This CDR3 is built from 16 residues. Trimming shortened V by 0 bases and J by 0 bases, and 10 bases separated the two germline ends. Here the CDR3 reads CASSLGWVSSYNEQFF. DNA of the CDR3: TGCGCCAGCAGCTTGGGGTGGGTCAGCTCCTACAATGAGCAGTTCTTC.

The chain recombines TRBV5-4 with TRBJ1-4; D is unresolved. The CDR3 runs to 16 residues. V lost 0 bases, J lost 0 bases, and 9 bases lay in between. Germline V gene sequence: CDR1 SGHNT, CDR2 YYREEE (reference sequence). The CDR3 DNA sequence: TGTGCCAGCAGCTTGGAAGCAGTTGCAACTAATGAAAAACTGTTTTTT. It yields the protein CASSLEAVATNEKLFF.

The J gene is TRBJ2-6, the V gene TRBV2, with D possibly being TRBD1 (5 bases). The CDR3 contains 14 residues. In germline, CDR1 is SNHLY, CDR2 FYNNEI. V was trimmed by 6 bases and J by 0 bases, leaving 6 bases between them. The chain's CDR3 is CASSRVSGANVLTF. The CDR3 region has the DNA TGTGCCAGCAGCAGGGTCTCTGGGGCCAACGTCCTGACTTTC.

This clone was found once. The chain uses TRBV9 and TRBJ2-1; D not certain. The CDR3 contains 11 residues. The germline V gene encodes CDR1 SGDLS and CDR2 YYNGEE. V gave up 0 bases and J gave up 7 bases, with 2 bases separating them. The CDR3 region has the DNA TGTGCCAGCAGCGTAGCTAATGAGCAGTTCTTC. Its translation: CASSVANEQFF.

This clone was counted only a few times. CDR3 residues: CASSFDLISYNEQFF. CDR3 DNA: TGCGCCAGCAGTTTTGACCTAATCTCCTACAATGAGCAGTTCTTC. This sequence joins TRBV5-1 and TRBJ2-1; D is ambiguous. Per germline, CDR1 SGHRS and CDR2 YFSETQ. This CDR3 has 15 residues. V was cut by 5 bases and J by 0 bases, with 12 bases left in between.

CDR3 sequence: CASSVVQGTEAFF. The CDR3 region has the DNA TGTGCCAGCAGTGTAGTTCAGGGCACTGAAGCTTTCTTT. This chain links TRBV2 with TRBJ1-1, with D possibly matching TRBD1 (5 bases). Germline values: CDR1 SNHLY, CDR2 FYNNEI. This CDR3 comprises 13 residues. Trimming stripped 4 bases from V and 4 bases from J, with 10 bases between. Full variable domain (missing parts from reference TRBV2 and TRBJ1-1): EPEVTQTPSHQVTQMGQEVILRCVPISNHLYFYWYRQILGQKVEFLVSFYNNEISEKSEIFDDQFSVERPDGSNFTLKIRSTKLEDSAMYFCASSVVQGTEAFFGQGTRLTVV.

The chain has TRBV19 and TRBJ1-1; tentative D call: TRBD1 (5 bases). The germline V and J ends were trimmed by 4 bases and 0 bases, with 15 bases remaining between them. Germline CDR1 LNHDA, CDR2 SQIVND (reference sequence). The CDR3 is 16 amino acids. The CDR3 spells CASSRIDPGMNTEAFF. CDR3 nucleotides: TGTGCCAGTAGTAGGATCGATCCAGGGATGAACACTGAAGCTTTCTTT. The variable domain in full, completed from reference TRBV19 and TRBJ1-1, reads DGGITQSPKYLFRKEGQNVTLSCEQNLNHDAMYWYRQDPGQGLRLIYYSQIVNDFQKGDIAEGYSVSREKKESFPLTVTSAQKNPTAFYLCASSRIDPGMNTEAFFGQGTRLTVV.

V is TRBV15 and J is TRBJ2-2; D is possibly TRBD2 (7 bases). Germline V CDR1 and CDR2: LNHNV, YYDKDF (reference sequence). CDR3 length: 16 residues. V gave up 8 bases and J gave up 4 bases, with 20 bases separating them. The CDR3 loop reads CATEVGGLAGTGELFF. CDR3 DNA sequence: TGTGCCACCGAAGTGGGGGGGCTGGCGGGCACCGGGGAGCTGTTTTTT.

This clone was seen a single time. The CDR3 region is CASISGGGETQYF. CDR3 coding DNA: TGCGCCAGCATTAGCGGGGGCGGAGAGACCCAGTACTTC. The chain combines TRBV10-2 with TRBJ2-5; 9 nucleotides line up with TRBD2. Germline CDR1 WSHSY, CDR2 SAAADI. CDR3 size: 13 residues. V lost 7 bases and J lost 4; bases outside the gene matches: 4.